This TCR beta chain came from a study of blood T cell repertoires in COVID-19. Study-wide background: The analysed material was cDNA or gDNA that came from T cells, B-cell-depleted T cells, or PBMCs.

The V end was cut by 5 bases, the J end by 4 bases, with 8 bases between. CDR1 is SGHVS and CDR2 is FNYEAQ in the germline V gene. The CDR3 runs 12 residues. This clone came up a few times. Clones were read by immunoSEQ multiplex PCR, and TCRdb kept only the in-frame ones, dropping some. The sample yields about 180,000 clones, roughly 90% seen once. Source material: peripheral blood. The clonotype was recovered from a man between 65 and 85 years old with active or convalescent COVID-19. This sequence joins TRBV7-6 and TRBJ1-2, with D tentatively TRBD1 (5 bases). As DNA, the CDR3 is TGTGCCAGCAGCCCGACAGTCTATGGCTACACCTTC. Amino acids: CASSPTVYGYTF. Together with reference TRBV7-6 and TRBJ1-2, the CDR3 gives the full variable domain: GAGVSQSPRYKVTKRGQDVALRCDPISGHVSLYWYRQALGQGPEFLTYFNYEAQQDKSGLPNDRFSAERPEGSISTLTIQRTEQRDSAMYRCASSPTVYGYTFGSGTRLTVV.